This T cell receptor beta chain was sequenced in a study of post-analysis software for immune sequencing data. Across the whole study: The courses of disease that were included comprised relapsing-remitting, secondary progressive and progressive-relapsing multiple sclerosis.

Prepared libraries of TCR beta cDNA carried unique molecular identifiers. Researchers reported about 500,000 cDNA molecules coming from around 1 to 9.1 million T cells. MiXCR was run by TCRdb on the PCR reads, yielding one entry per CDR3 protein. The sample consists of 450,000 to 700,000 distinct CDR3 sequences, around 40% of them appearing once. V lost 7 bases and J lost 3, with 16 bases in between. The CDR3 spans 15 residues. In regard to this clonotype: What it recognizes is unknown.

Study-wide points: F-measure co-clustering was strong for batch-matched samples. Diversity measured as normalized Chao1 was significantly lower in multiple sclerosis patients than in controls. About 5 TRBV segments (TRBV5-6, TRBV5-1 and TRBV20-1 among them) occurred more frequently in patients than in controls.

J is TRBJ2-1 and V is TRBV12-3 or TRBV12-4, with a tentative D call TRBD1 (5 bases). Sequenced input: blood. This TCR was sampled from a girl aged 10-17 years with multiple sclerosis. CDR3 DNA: TGTGCCAGCACCCCGAGTCCCCAGGGCTACAATGAGCAGTTCTTC. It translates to CASTPSPQGYNEQFF.